Shown below are 2 T cell receptor beta chains from a single sample sequenced in a study of blood T cell repertoires in COVID-19. The repertoire was sequenced with immunoSEQ multiplex PCR; TCRdb's copy has only in-frame clones and lacks some. Here the sample spans roughly 70,000 clones, just under 80% being singletons. Sequenced sample: peripheral blood. The receptors were gathered from a human donor in a cohort sampled during active COVID-19.

This clone has a handful of counts. The chain links TRBV9 to TRBJ2-1; 7 positions agree with TRBD2. Germline V gene sequence: CDR1 SGDLS, CDR2 YYNGEE. With V trimmed by 3 bases and J by 7 bases, 1 base remained unmatched. The CDR3 length is 12 residues. The CDR3 sequence: CASSGGGNEQFF. Here the CDR3 DNA reads TGTGCCAGCAGCGGGGGGGGAAATGAGCAGTTCTTC.

In regard to this clone: One base away lies a much larger clone, so this may be a sequencing read error. The rearrangement joins TRBV5-4 to TRBJ1-3; D possibly corresponds to TRBD1 (6 bases). CDR1 and CDR2 (germline): SGHNT, YYREEE (reference sequence). The CDR3 spans 16 residues. The CDR3, as DNA: TGTGCCAGCAGCGCGAAGGGGGACAATAGACGGAACACCACATATTTT. Translating it yields CASSAKGDNRRNTTYF.